This T cell receptor beta chain was recovered during a study of blood T cell repertoires in COVID-19. Study-wide background: PBMCs, B-cell-depleted T cells, or T cells provided the cDNA or gDNA that made up the material.

The table came from immunoSEQ multiplex PCR; TCRdb's copy has only in-frame clones and leaves some out. The sample carries some 150,000 clones, 65% to 85% recorded once. Material: peripheral blood. The clonotype originates from a woman in her 50s with acute or convalescent COVID-19.

The CDR3 sequence: CASTGLAEAEQYF. DNA for the CDR3: TGTGCCAGCACAGGACTAGCGGAGGCCGAGCAGTACTTC. The V and J genes are TRBV12-3 or TRBV12-4 and TRBJ2-7; TRBD2 matches 10 bases. V gave up 7 bases and J gave up 6 bases; unmatched junction bases: 6. CDR3 size: 13 residues.